The T cell receptor beta chain described here comes from a study of blood T cells in healthy people across ages. Background on the study: In model experiments, template switching was able to capture about one barcoded beta molecule for every two T cells that were present.

This CDR3 is 15 amino acids long. Germline loops: CDR1 DFQATT, CDR2 SNEGSKA (reference sequence). The J segment lost 5 bases and the V segment lost 3 bases, leaving 10 bases of the junction unmatched. Using a J-beta primer mix together with a sample-barcoded 5' primer, a second PCR was run for roughly 7 to 11 cycles. Template switching added a 12-random-nucleotide identifier to every cDNA molecule. One entry per CDR3 protein, called by TCRdb with MiXCR from the 5' RACE reads. The profile covers approximately 810,000 distinct CDR3 sequences, with about 30% appearing a single time and approximately 15% taken by the ten largest. Each sample gave at least 6 million isolated PBMCs. In this sample, this clonotype turned up a few times. Its antigen is unidentified. Overall study findings and caveats: TCR beta diversity per million T cells fell roughly linearly with age.

The V gene is TRBV20-1, the J gene TRBJ1-5; 7 bases fit TRBD1. The sample comprised blood. The clonotype was recovered from a woman aged 80 or over in good health. Here the CDR3 DNA reads TGCAGTGCTAGGAAAGGGGGCAGTGGCTATCAGCCCCAGCATTTT. Translating it yields CSARKGGSGYQPQHF.